The 8 T cell receptor beta chains below come from one sample, sequenced in a study of PD-1 blockade in classical Hodgkin lymphoma. Measured with immunoSEQ multiplex PCR; TCRdb has only the in-frame clones, and not every one. This table has fewer than 100,000 clones, just under 95% appearing once. Following autologous stem cell transplantation, relapse occurred in every patient, and exposure to brentuximab vedotin varied. Specimen: peripheral blood mononuclear cells (PBMCs), collected at baseline. Source of these receptors: a human donor with classical Hodgkin lymphoma.

The rearrangement uses TRBV28 and TRBJ1-5; a possible D gene is TRBD1 (5 bases). The germline V gene encodes CDR1 MDHEN and CDR2 SYDVKM. V lost 3 bases and J 2 bases, leaving 17 bases between the germline ends. This CDR3 contains 17 residues. CDR3 nucleotides: TGTGCCAGCAGTTTGGGACGACGAGCGGGGGGCAATCAGCCCCAGCATTTT. It yields the protein CASSLGRRAGGNQPQHF.

The chain combines TRBV5-1 with TRBJ2-3; D ambiguous. V lost 4 bases and J 6 bases, leaving 9 bases between the germline ends. CDR1 SGHRS and CDR2 YFSETQ come from the germline V gene. This CDR3 comprises 12 residues. The CDR3: CASSALGDTQYF. Written as DNA, the CDR3 is TGCGCCAGCAGCGCTCTGGGGGATACGCAGTATTTT.

The V and J genes are TRBV19 and TRBJ1-1; the D gene is possibly TRBD1 (5 bases). V lost 5 bases and J lost 2, with 9 bases in between. The CDR3 sequence is 13 residues long. Germline V gene sequence: CDR1 LNHDA, CDR2 SQIVND (reference sequence). The CDR3 DNA is TGTGCCAGTAGTGGGGGGACTAACACTGAAGCTTTCTTT. Translating gives CASSGGTNTEAFF. The full variable domain, rest sourced from reference TRBV19 and TRBJ1-1, is DGGITQSPKYLFRKEGQNVTLSCEQNLNHDAMYWYRQDPGQGLRLIYYSQIVNDFQKGDIAEGYSVSREKKESFPLTVTSAQKNPTAFYLCASSGGTNTEAFFGQGTRLTVV.

The chain uses TRBV27 and TRBJ1-1, with D uncertain. The CDR3 has 15 amino acids. CDR1 and CDR2 (germline): MNHEY, SMNVEV (reference sequence). Trimming took off 5 bases at V and 0 bases at J, with 13 bases between the two ends. CDR3 loop: CASSPIGPVNTEAFF. CDR3 in DNA: TGTGCCAGCAGTCCTATTGGCCCCGTGAACACTGAAGCTTTCTTT.

The V and J genes are TRBV28 and TRBJ2-7; tentative D call: TRBD1 (6 bases). The ends were cut back, 5 bases at V and 0 bases at J, with 11 bases in the middle. CDR1 and CDR2 from the germline V gene are MDHEN and SYDVKM. There are 14 residues in the CDR3. The CDR3 loop is CASSQQGSSYEQYF. The CDR3 DNA reads as TGTGCCAGCAGTCAACAGGGTAGCTCCTACGAGCAGTACTTC. Filled out from reference TRBV28 and TRBJ2-7, the complete variable domain reads DVKVTQSSRYLVKRTGEKVFLECVQDMDHENMFWYRQDPGLGLRLIYFSYDVKMKEKGDIPEGYSVSREKKERFSLILESASTNQTSMYLCASSQQGSSYEQYFGPGTRLTVT.

The V and J genes are TRBV30 and TRBJ2-6; D ambiguous. V dropped 3 bases and J dropped 4 bases, with 10 bases sitting between them. The CDR3 spans 14 residues. Germline V lookup: CDR1 GTSNPN, CDR2 SVGIG (reference sequence). CDR3 sequence: CAWSAPRGANVLTF. CDR3 nucleotide sequence: TGTGCCTGGAGCGCCCCCAGGGGGGCCAACGTCCTGACTTTC.

In this sample, this clone turned up once. The chain employs TRBV28 and TRBJ2-2; 14 bases are shared with TRBD2. The CDR3 spans 21 residues. V shed 3 bases, J shed 2 bases, and the junction held 14 bases outside the gene matches. Germline CDR1 reads MDHEN; CDR2 reads SYDVKM. The CDR3 nucleotides are TGTGCCAGCAGTTTGGAGCTGATGGGGACTAGCGGGAGAAGAAACACCGGGGAGCTGTTTTTT. This gives the protein CASSLELMGTSGRRNTGELFF.

This clone was recorded only once. The chain uses TRBV7-8 and TRBJ2-7; 7 bases are a match to TRBD1. The CDR3 sequence is 15 residues long. The J segment lost 7 bases and the V segment lost 1 base, leaving 10 bases of the junction unmatched. CDR1 and CDR2 from the germline V gene are SGHVS and FQNEAQ. DNA for the CDR3: TGTGCCAGCAGCTTAGTGGGACAGACACTGAGGGAGCAGTACTTC. Its translation is CASSLVGQTLREQYF.